Following are 32 T cell receptor beta chains from one sample sequenced in a study of cytomegalovirus exposure and HLA in healthy donors. A multiplex PCR was run with 60 Vbeta primers and 13 Jbeta primers. Measured with immunoSEQ multiplex PCR; TCRdb has only the in-frame clones, and not every one. The sample has about 210,000 clones, 65% to 85% seen once. Specimen: PBMCs. The receptors shown here come from a man younger than 40 in good health and CMV-seronegative.

CDR3 DNA sequence: TGTGCCAGCAACCTCAGGGTTGGGGAGACCCAGTACTTC. This gives the protein CASNLRVGETQYF. The genes are TRBV28 and TRBJ2-5; a possible D gene is TRBD1 (5 bases). This CDR3 comprises 13 residues. V lost 7 bases to trimming and J lost 5 bases, with 14 bases between them. CDR1 MDHEN and CDR2 SYDVKM come from the germline V gene.

The chain uses TRBV2 and TRBJ2-1; TRBD2 aligns across 9 bases. This CDR3 is 14 amino acids long. V shed 3 bases, J shed 7 bases, and the junction held 4 bases outside the gene matches. CDR1 and CDR2 (germline): SNHLY, FYNNEI. Here the CDR3 reads CASSDLAGRNEQFF. CDR3 in DNA: TGTGCCAGCAGTGACCTAGCGGGGCGAAATGAGCAGTTCTTC.

V usage is TRBV27 and J usage is TRBJ1-5; D unclear. Germline lookup yields CDR1 MNHEY and CDR2 SMNVEV (reference sequence). V shed 6 bases and J shed 2 bases, with 11 bases lying between them. The length of the CDR3 is 14 residues. CDR3 coding DNA: TGTGCCAGCAGCGGTGGCGGGGGCAATCAGCCCCAGCATTTT. Amino acids: CASSGGGGNQPQHF.

The chain's CDR3 is CASSLSGGSNEQFF. CDR3 in DNA: TGCGCCAGCAGTCTTAGCGGAGGCTCAAATGAGCAGTTCTTC. This rearrangement joins TRBV23-1 to TRBJ2-1, with D perhaps matching TRBD2 (6 bases). TRBV23-1 is noted as an ORF with a role that remains uncertain. There are 14 residues in the CDR3. V was pared by 4 bases and J by 7 bases, with 14 bases between.

In its sample, this clone was seen once. The chain combines TRBV9 with TRBJ2-2, with a weak D call TRBD2 (7 bases). The length of the CDR3 is 18 residues. Germline V lookup: CDR1 SGDLS, CDR2 YYNGEE. V was trimmed by 0 bases and J by 6 bases, leaving 21 bases between them. For the CDR3, the DNA is TGTGCCAGCAGCGTAGCCCTCGGGGGAGGCGGGGGCTCCGGGGAGCTGTTTTTT. Amino acid sequence: CASSVALGGGGGSGELFF.

The rearrangement links TRBV13 to TRBJ2-3, with 12 bases that match TRBD2. Germline values: CDR1 PRHDT, CDR2 FYEKMQ (reference sequence). Losses at the gene ends were 5 bases for V and 3 bases for J; bases not matched to a gene: 9. CDR3 length equals 17 residues. CDR3 nucleotide sequence: TGTGCCAGCAGCCCCACTCGGACTAGCGGGGCGACAGATACGCAGTATTTT. Amino acid sequence: CASSPTRTSGATDTQYF.

The chain is built from TRBV11-2 and TRBJ2-1; D is perhaps TRBD1 (6 bases). V was pared by 1 base and J by 0 bases, with 16 bases between. Per germline, CDR1 SGHAT and CDR2 FQNNGV. This CDR3 region has 18 residues. The CDR3 region is CASSLAPPQGRSYNEQFF. The CDR3 nucleotides read TGTGCCAGCAGCTTAGCCCCCCCACAGGGACGCTCCTACAATGAGCAGTTCTTC.

The J gene is TRBJ2-1, the V gene TRBV6-6; 11 bases fit TRBD1. The CDR3 consists of 14 residues. Losses at the gene ends were 4 bases for V and 7 bases for J; bases not matched to a gene: 3. The germline CDR1 and CDR2 sequences are MNHNY and SVGAGI (reference sequence). CDR3 in DNA: TGTGCCAGCAGTTCCGGGACAGGGGGTAATGAGCAGTTCTTC. It codes for CASSSGTGGNEQFF.

The CDR3 spells CASSYSITGNEQFF. The CDR3, as DNA: TGTGCCAGCAGTTACTCCATTACAGGGAATGAGCAGTTCTTC. V is TRBV6-6 and J is TRBJ2-1; tentatively, D is TRBD1 (6 bases). The CDR3 length is 14 residues. From germline, CDR1 is MNHNY and CDR2 SVGAGI (reference sequence). V dropped 0 bases and J dropped 7 bases, with 10 bases sitting between them.

The V and J genes are TRBV7-8 and TRBJ2-5; no definite D call. V lost 1 base and J 5 bases, leaving 5 bases between the germline ends. Germline V gives CDR1 SGHVS, CDR2 FQNEAQ. The CDR3 is 12 amino acids. The CDR3 DNA reads as TGTGCCAGCAGCTTAGTGAGGGAGACCCAGTACTTC. Amino acids: CASSLVRETQYF.

The rearrangement uses TRBV28 and TRBJ1-1; maybe TRBD1 (5 bases). There are 13 residues in the CDR3. V was clipped by 5 bases and J by 11 bases, with 18 bases between them. The germline gives CDR1 MDHEN, CDR2 SYDVKM. CDR3 region: CASSPRAGRGAFF. CDR3 bases: TGTGCCAGCAGTCCCCGGGCGGGGCGGGGGGCTTTCTTT.

The chain uses TRBV15 and TRBJ2-3; the D is unclear. The ends were cut back, 8 bases at V and 4 bases at J, with 10 bases in the middle. The CDR3 runs to 12 residues. Germline CDR1 and CDR2: LNHNV and YYDKDF (reference sequence). The CDR3 DNA sequence: TGTGCCACCTCTGACTTGGCAGATACGCAGTATTTT. This gives the protein CATSDLADTQYF.

The chain employs TRBV19 and TRBJ2-1, with 7 bases fitting TRBD1. With V trimmed by 3 bases and J by 8 bases, 1 base remained unmatched. This CDR3 has 12 residues. From germline, CDR1 is LNHDA and CDR2 SQIVND (reference sequence). This chain's CDR3 is CASSMGTDEQFF. The CDR3 coding sequence is TGTGCCAGTAGTATGGGGACAGATGAGCAGTTCTTC.

This clone was observed a single time. The J gene is TRBJ2-3, the V gene TRBV6-1, with D maybe TRBD1 (5 bases). V gave up 1 base and J gave up 3 bases, with 14 bases separating them. The CDR3 length is 16 residues. CDR1 and CDR2 (germline): MNHNS, SASEGT. The CDR3 region has the DNA TGTGCCAGCAGTGAAGAAGGGGCGCGGTGGACAGATACGCAGTATTTT. Residues: CASSEEGARWTDTQYF.

The V and J genes are TRBV5-1 and TRBJ1-1; 7 bases match TRBD1. The V and J ends lost 3 bases and 2 bases, in that order; junction bases with no gene match: 7. In germline, CDR1 is SGHRS, CDR2 YFSETQ. The CDR3 has 15 residues. CDR3 coding DNA: TGCGCCAGCAGCTGGGCGGGACAGCTAAACACTGAAGCTTTCTTT. The encoded protein is CASSWAGQLNTEAFF.

In this sample, this clone turned up once. The chain carries TRBV6-1 and TRBJ2-3; 10 nucleotides match TRBD2. CDR1 MNHNS and CDR2 SASEGT come from the germline V gene. The CDR3 is made up of 15 amino acids. With 7 bases clipped from V and 2 bases from J, the junction kept 6 bases outside the gene matches. Here the CDR3 DNA reads TGTGCCAGCACCGAACTAGCGGGGACCACAGATACGCAGTATTTT. Its translation: CASTELAGTTDTQYF.

The CDR3 region is CAATTGFYYEQYF. The DNA for the CDR3 is TGTGCCGCCACGACAGGTTTCTACTACGAGCAGTACTTC. The chain joins TRBV6-6 to TRBJ2-7, with D tentatively TRBD1 (6 bases). Germline loops: CDR1 MNHNY, CDR2 SVGAGI (reference sequence). CDR3 length: 13 residues. V was shortened by 11 bases and J by 3 bases, with 17 bases between the two germline ends.

The chain is built from TRBV27 and TRBJ2-7, with 8 nucleotides matching TRBD1. V was clipped by 4 bases and J by 2 bases; unmatched bases: 7. The CDR3 has 15 amino acids. CDR1 is MNHEY, CDR2 SMNVEV, per germline (reference sequence). The CDR3 is CASSSSGRGPYEQYF. The CDR3 nucleotides read TGTGCCAGCAGTTCCTCGGGCAGGGGGCCCTACGAGCAGTACTTC.

DNA for the CDR3: TGTGCCAGCTCACCACCAGGGGTCCCCGGCTACACCTTC. Translation gives CASSPPGVPGYTF. The V and J genes are TRBV18 and TRBJ1-2; D perhaps matches TRBD1 (5 bases). Trimming took 0 bases from V and 8 from J, leaving 10 bases between them. The CDR3 runs 13 residues. CDR1 is KGHSH, CDR2 LQKENI, per germline. The entire variable domain, with the rest obtained from reference TRBV18 and TRBJ1-2, is as follows: NAGVMQNPRHLVRRRGQEARLRCSPMKGHSHVYWYRQLPEEGLKFMVYLQKENIIDESGMPKERFSAEFPKEGPSILRIQQVVRGDSAAYFCASSPPGVPGYTFGSGTRLTVV.

V and J are TRBV9 and TRBJ2-2; TRBD2 aligns across 9 bases. The CDR3 spans 16 residues. Per the germline V gene, CDR1 is SGDLS and CDR2 is YYNGEE. V was pared by 4 bases and J by 5 bases, with 9 bases of the junction left unmatched. The CDR3 DNA is TGTGCCAGCAGCCCGCACCGCGGGGGGGCGACCGGGGAGCTGTTTTTT. The encoded protein is CASSPHRGGATGELFF. The full variable domain, its missing parts supplied by reference TRBV9 and TRBJ2-2, is DSGVTQTPKHLITATGQRVTLRCSPRSGDLSVYWYQQSLDQGLQFLIQYYNGEERAKGNILERFSAQQFPDLHSELNLSSLELGDSALYFCASSPHRGGATGELFFGEGSRLTVL.

As for this clone: Compared with germline, one end of the junction differs, possibly owing to a read error. The CDR3 DNA reads as TGTGCCACTAGGCCCAGCGGGGGGGGCCGACGAATGCTCTTC. It encodes CATRPSGGGRRMLF. V gene TRBV15 combines with J gene TRBJ2-1; 10 bases fit TRBD2. Germline V CDR1 and CDR2: LNHNV, YYDKDF (reference sequence). This CDR3 comprises 14 residues. The whole variable domain, remainder taken from reference TRBV15 and TRBJ2-1, is DAMVIQNPRYQVTQFGKPVTLSCSQTLNHNVMYWYQQKSSQAPKLLFHYYDKDFNNEADTPDNFQSRRPNTSFCFLDIRSPGLGDTAMYLCATRPSGGGRRMLFGPGTRLTVL.

This chain uses TRBV11-3 with TRBJ1-1, with D unresolved. The CDR3 spans 13 residues. V shed 3 bases and J shed 1 base, with 6 bases lying between them. Germline values: CDR1 SGHNT, CDR2 YENEEA. In nucleotides, the CDR3 is TGTGCCAGCAGCTTGGGCAGGAACACTGAAGCTTTCTTT. This gives the protein CASSLGRNTEAFF.

About this clone itself: Its ends do not fully match the called genes, so a read error is possible. Other DNA sequences within the sample encode an identical CDR3. The chain has TRBV6-1 and TRBJ2-3, with unresolved D. The CDR3 loop spans 15 amino acids. Germline V gene lookup returns CDR1 MNHNS and CDR2 SASEGT. CDR3 nucleotides: TGTGCCAGCAGTTTTCCAACCCGGAGCACGGATACGCAGTATTTT. This translates into CASSFPTRSTDTQYF.

The chain's CDR3 is CASKWAGGTYEQYF. As DNA, the CDR3 is TGTGCCAGCAAGTGGGCAGGGGGGACCTACGAGCAGTACTTC. This chain links TRBV6-1 with TRBJ2-7; D is possibly TRBD1 (7 bases). The CDR3 sequence is 14 residues long. Trimming pared 7 bases from V and 2 bases from J, leaving 15 bases between. CDR1 is MNHNS and CDR2 is SASEGT in the germline V gene.

Details on this clone: At one of its ends the junction is not consistent with the germline gene, which may arise from a read error. The chain recombines TRBV7-9 with TRBJ1-1; 8 bases line up with TRBD1. CDR1 is SEHNR, CDR2 FQNEAQ, per germline (reference sequence). The CDR3 sequence is 14 residues long. CDR3: CSSSLGGTGRVAFF. The CDR3 DNA is TGTTCCAGCAGCTTAGGGGGGACAGGTCGTGTGGCTTTCTTT.

This chain joins TRBV19 and TRBJ2-1; TRBD1 might be the D (6 bases). Germline V gene sequence: CDR1 LNHDA, CDR2 SQIVND (reference sequence). V shed 3 bases and J shed 4 bases, with 10 bases lying between them. CDR3 length: 14 residues. CDR3 in DNA: TGTGCCAGTAGTATTAGTCAGGGGTACAATGAGCAGTTCTTC. It codes for CASSISQGYNEQFF.

This clone was seen only a few times. The V call is TRBV7-9, the J call TRBJ1-2; D may be TRBD1 (6 bases). V lost 6 bases, J lost 7 bases, and 21 bases lay in between. This CDR3 is 15 amino acids long. CDR1 and CDR2 from the germline V gene are SEHNR and FQNEAQ (reference sequence). This CDR3 is CASRRNDRYLGGYTF. The DNA of the CDR3 is TGTGCCAGCAGAAGAAACGACAGGTATCTGGGTGGCTACACCTTC. Full variable domain (missing parts from reference TRBV7-9 and TRBJ1-2): DTGVSQNPRHKITKRGQNVTFRCDPISEHNRLYWYRQTLGQGPEFLTYFQNEAQLEKSRLLSDRFSAERPKGSFSTLEIQRTEQGDSAMYLCASRRNDRYLGGYTFGSGTRLTVV.

This rearrangement joins TRBV14 to TRBJ2-1; TRBD2 is a possible D gene (7 bases). This CDR3 contains 14 residues. CDR1 is SGHDN and CDR2 is FVKESK in the germline V gene. The V end lost 4 bases, the J end lost 13 bases, and 20 bases lay between the germline ends. CDR3 nucleotides: TGTGCCAGCAGCCTAAGACTGGGGGGGCCGCTCCAGTTCTTC. Residues: CASSLRLGGPLQFF.

The rearrangement joins TRBV5-1 to TRBJ2-7, with a weak D call TRBD1 (7 bases). The germline gives CDR1 SGHRS, CDR2 YFSETQ. Trimming took off 0 bases at V and 6 bases at J, with 13 bases between the two ends. The CDR3 is 14 amino acids. CDR3: CASSLGQGGREQYF. The CDR3 DNA reads TGCGCCAGCAGCTTGGGACAGGGAGGCCGCGAGCAGTACTTC.

V usage is TRBV5-1 and J usage is TRBJ2-7; 7 bases fit TRBD1. The CDR3 is 15 residues long. V lost 3 bases, J lost 2 bases, and 8 bases stayed unmatched. CDR1 is SGHRS and CDR2 is YFSETQ in the germline V gene. This CDR3 reads CASSSGQVQTYEQYF. Written as DNA, the CDR3 is TGCGCCAGCAGCTCCGGACAGGTCCAGACCTACGAGCAGTACTTC.

This chain joins TRBV6-5 and TRBJ1-3, with D uncertain. The ends were cut back, 10 bases at V and 0 bases at J, with 7 bases in the middle. Germline assignment: CDR1 MNHEY and CDR2 SVGAGI. The CDR3 loop spans 12 amino acids. The CDR3 nucleotides are TGTGCCACCCTAGGCTCTGGAAACACCATATATTTT. Translated, it gives CATLGSGNTIYF.

This clone occurred once. The V gene is TRBV18, the J gene TRBJ2-3; 8 bases are a match to TRBD2. The germline CDR1 and CDR2 sequences are KGHSH and LQKENI. Trimming removed 3 bases from V and 6 bases from J; junction bases left unmatched: 8. CDR3 size: 15 residues. CDR3: CASSPLGTRSDTQYF. The CDR3 coding sequence is TGTGCCAGCTCACCTCTTGGGACTAGGTCCGATACGCAGTATTTT.